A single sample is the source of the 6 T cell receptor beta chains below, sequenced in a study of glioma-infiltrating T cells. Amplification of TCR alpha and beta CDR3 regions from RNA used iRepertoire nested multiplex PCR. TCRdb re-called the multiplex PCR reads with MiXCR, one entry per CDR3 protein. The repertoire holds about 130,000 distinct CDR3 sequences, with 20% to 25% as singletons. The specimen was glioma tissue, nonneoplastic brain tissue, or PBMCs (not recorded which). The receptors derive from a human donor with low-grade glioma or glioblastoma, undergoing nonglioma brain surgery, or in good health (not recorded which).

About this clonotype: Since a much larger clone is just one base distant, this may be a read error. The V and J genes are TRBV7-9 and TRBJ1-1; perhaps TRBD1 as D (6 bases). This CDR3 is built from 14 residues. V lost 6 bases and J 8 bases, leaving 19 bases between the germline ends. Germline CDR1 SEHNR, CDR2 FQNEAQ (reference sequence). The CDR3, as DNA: TGTGCCAGCAGTGAGGGGAAGGGGGAGCCCGAAGCTTTCTTT. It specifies CASSEGKGEPEAFF.

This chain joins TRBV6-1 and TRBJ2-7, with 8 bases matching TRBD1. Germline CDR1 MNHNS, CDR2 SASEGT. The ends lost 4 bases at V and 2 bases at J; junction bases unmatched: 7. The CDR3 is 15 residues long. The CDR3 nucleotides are TGTGCCAGCAGTGCCGGACAGGGTCCCACCTACGAGCAGTACGTC. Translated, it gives CASSAGQGPTYEQYV.

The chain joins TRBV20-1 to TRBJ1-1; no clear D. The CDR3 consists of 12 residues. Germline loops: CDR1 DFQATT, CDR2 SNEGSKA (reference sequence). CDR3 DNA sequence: TGCAGCGTTGAAGTGGAGCAGACTGAAGCTTTCTTT. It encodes CSVEVEQTEAFF.

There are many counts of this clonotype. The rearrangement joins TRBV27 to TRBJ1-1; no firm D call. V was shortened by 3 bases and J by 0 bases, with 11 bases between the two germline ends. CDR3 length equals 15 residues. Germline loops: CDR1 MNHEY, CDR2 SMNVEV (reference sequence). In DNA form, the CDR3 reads TGTGCCAGCAGTTTCAGGCCCGGAGTGAACACTGAAGCTTTCTTT. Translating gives CASSFRPGVNTEAFF.

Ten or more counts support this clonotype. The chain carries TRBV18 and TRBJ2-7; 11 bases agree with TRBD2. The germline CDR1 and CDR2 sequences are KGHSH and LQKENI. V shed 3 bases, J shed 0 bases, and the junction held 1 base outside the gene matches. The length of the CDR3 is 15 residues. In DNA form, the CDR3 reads TGTGCCAGCTCACCTACTAGCGGGGGCTCCTACGAGCAGTACGTC. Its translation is CASSPTSGGSYEQYV.

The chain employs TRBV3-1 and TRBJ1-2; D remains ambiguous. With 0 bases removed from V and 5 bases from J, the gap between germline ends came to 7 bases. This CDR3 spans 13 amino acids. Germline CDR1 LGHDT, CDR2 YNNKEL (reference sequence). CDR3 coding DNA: TGTGCCAGCAGCCAAGAGGCCGCTTATGGCTACACCTTC. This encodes CASSQEAAYGYTF. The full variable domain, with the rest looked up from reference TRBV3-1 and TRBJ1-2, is DTAVSQTPKYLVTQMGNDKSIKCEQNLGHDTMYWYKQDSKKFLKIMFSYNNKELIINETVPNRFSPKSPDKAHLNLHINSLELGDSAVYFCASSQEAAYGYTFGSGTRLTVV.